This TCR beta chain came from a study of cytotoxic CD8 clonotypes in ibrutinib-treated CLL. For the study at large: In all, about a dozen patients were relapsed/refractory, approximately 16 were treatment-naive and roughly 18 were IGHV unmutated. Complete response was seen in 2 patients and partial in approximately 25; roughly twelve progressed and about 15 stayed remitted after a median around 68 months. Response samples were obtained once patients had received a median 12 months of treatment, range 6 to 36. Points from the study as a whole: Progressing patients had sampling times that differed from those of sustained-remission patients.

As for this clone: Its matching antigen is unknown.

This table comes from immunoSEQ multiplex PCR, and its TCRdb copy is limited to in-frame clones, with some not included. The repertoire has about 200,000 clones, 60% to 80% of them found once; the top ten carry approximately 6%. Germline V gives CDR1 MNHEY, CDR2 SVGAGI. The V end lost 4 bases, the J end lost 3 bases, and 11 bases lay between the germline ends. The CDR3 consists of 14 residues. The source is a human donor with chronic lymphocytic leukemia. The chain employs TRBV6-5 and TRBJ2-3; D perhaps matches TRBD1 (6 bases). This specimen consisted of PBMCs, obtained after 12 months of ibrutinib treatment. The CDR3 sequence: CASSWDQGTDTQYF. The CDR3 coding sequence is TGTGCCAGCAGTTGGGACCAGGGGACAGATACGCAGTATTTT.